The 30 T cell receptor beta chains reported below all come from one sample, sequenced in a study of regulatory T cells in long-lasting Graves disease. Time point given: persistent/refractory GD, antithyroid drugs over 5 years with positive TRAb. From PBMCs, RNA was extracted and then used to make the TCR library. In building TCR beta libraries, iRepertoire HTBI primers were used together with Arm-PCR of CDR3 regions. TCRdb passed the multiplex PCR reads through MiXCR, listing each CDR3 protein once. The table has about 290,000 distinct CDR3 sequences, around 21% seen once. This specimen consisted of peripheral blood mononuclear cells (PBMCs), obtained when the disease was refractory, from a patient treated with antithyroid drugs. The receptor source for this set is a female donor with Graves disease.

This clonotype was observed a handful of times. The CDR3 region is CASNSRGGQRTEAFF. CDR3 bases: TGTGCCAGTAATTCCCGCGGGGGCCAGAGGACTGAAGCTTTCTTT. This chain links TRBV19 with TRBJ1-1, with a possible D match to TRBD1 (6 bases). Germline V CDR1 and CDR2: LNHDA, SQIVND (reference sequence). Deletions cut 7 bases from V and 5 bases from J, with 20 bases between. This CDR3 spans 15 amino acids.

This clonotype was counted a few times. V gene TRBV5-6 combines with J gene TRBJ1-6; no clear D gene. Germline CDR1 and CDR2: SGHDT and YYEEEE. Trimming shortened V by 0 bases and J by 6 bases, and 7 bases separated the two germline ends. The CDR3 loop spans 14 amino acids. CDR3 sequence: CASSLGHLNSPLHF. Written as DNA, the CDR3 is TGTGCCAGCAGCTTGGGCCACCTTAATTCACCCCTCCACTTT.

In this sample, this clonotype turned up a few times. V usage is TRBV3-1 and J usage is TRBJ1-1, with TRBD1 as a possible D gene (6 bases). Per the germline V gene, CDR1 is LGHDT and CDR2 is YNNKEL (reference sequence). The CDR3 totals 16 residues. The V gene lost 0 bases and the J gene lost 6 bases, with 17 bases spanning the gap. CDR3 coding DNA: TGTGCCAGCAGCCAAGATCTGCAGGGGCCGGTGGCTGAAGCTTTCTTT. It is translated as CASSQDLQGPVAEAFF.

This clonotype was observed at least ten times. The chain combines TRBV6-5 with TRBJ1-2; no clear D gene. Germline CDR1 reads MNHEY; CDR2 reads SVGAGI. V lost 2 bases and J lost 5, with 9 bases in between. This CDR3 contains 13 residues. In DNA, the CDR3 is TGTGCCAGCAGTTACGAGTCAGATTATGGCTACACCTTC. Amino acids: CASSYESDYGYTF.

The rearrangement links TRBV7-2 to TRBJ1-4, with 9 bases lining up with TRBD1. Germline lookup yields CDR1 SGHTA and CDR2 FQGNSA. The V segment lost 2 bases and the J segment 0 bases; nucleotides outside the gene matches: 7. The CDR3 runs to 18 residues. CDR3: CASSLSYRGRPTNEKLFF. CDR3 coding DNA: TGTGCCAGCAGCTTAAGTTACAGGGGGCGTCCAACTAATGAAAAACTGTTTTTT.

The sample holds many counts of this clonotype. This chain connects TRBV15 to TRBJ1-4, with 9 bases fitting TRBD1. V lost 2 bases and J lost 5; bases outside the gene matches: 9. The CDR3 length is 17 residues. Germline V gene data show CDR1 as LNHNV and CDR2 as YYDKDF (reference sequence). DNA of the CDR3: TGTGCCACCAGCAGACCATACGCCGGGACAGGGAATGAAAAACTGTTTTTT. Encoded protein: CATSRPYAGTGNEKLFF.

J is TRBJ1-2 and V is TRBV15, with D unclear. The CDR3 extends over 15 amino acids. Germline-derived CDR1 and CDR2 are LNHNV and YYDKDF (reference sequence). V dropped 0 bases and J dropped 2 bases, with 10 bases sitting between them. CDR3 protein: CATSRDYSENYGYTF. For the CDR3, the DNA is TGTGCCACCAGCAGAGATTACAGTGAGAACTATGGCTACACCTTC.

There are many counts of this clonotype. In nucleotides, the CDR3 is TGTGCCAGCAGGGACAGGGCATCCGTCACTGAAGCTTTCTTT. This translates into CASRDRASVTEAFF. The chain uses TRBV6-1 and TRBJ1-1; 8 nucleotides line up with TRBD1. The CDR3 consists of 14 residues. After removal of 6 bases from V and 4 bases from J, the junction contained 7 bases not matched to a gene. Germline V lookup: CDR1 MNHNS, CDR2 SASEGT.

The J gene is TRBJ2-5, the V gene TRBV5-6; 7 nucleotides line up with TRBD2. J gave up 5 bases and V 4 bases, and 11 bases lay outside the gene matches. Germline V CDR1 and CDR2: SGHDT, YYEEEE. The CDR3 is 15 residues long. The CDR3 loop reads CASSRGLHIGETQYF. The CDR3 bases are TGTGCCAGCAGCCGGGGACTACACATTGGGGAGACCCAGTACTTC.

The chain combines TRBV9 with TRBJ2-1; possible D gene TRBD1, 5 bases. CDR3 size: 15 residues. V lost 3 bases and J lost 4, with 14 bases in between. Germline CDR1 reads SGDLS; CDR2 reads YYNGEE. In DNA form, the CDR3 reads TGTGCCAGCAGCGACGACAGCTCCGCGTACAATGAGCAGTTCTTC. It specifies CASSDDSSAYNEQFF.

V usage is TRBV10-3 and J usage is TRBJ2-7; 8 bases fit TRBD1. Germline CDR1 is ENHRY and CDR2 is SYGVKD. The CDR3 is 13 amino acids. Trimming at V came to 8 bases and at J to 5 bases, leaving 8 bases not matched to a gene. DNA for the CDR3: TGTGCCATCCGGACAGGGAATGAGCACGAGCAGTACTTC. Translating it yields CAIRTGNEHEQYF.

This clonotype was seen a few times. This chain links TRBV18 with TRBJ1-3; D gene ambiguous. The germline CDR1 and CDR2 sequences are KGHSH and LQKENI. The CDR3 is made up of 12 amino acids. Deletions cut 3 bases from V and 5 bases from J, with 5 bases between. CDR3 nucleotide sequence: TGTGCCAGCTCACCCGACAGAAACACCATATATTTT. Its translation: CASSPDRNTIYF.

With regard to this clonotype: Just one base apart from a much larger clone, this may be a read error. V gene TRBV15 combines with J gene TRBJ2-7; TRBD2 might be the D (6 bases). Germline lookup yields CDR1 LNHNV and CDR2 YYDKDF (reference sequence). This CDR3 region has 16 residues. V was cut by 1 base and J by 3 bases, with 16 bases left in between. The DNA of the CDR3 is TGTGCCACCAGCAGAGTACTCGATTGGCGGGGCTACGAGCAGTACTTC. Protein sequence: CATSRVLDWRGYEQYF.

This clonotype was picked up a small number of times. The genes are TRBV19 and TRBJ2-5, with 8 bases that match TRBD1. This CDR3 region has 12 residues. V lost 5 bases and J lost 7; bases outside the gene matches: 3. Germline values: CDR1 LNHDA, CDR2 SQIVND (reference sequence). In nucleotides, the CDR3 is TGTGCCAGTAGTTTCGGGACAGGGACCCAGTACTTC. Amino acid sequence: CASSFGTGTQYF. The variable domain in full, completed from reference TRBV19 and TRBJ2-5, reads DGGITQSPKYLFRKEGQNVTLSCEQNLNHDAMYWYRQDPGQGLRLIYYSQIVNDFQKGDIAEGYSVSREKKESFPLTVTSAQKNPTAFYLCASSFGTGTQYFGPGTRLLVL.

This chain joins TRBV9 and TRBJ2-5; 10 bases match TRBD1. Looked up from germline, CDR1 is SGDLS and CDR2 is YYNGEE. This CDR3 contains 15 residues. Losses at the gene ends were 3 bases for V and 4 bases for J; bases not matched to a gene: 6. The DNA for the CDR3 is TGTGCCAGCAGCGCGGGACAGGGGAGGTTAGAGACCCAGTACTTC. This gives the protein CASSAGQGRLETQYF. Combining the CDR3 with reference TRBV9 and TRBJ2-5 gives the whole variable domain DSGVTQTPKHLITATGQRVTLRCSPRSGDLSVYWYQQSLDQGLQFLIQYYNGEERAKGNILERFSAQQFPDLHSELNLSSLELGDSALYFCASSAGQGRLETQYFGPGTRLLVL.

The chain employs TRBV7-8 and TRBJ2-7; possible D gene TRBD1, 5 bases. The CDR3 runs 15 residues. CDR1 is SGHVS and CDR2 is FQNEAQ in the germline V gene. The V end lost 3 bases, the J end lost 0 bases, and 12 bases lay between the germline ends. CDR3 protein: CASSLELRASYEQYF. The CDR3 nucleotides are TGTGCCAGCAGCTTGGAACTCAGGGCCTCCTACGAGCAGTACTTC.

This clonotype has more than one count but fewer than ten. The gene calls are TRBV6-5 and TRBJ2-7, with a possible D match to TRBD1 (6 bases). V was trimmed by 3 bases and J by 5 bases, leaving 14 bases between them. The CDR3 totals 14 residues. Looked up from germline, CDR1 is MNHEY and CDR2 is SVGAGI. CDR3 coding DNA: TGTGCCAGCAGTTATGAGGGACAAGACGACGAGCAGTACTTC. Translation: CASSYEGQDDEQYF.

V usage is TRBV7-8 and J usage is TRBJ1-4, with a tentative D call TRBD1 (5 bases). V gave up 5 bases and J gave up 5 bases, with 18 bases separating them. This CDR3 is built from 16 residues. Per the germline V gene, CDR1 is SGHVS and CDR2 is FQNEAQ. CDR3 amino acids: CASSQEGQGNNEKLFF. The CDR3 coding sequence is TGTGCCAGCAGCCAAGAGGGCCAGGGCAACAATGAAAAACTGTTTTTT.

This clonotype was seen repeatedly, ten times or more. DNA of the CDR3: TGTGCCAGCAGTACGGACAGGGGCGCTCACACTGAAGCTTTCTTT. Its protein is CASSTDRGAHTEAFF. The V call is TRBV6-1, the J call TRBJ1-1; TRBD1 matches at 9 bases. After removal of 5 bases from V and 3 bases from J, the junction contained 7 bases not matched to a gene. Germline V gene lookup returns CDR1 MNHNS and CDR2 SASEGT. The CDR3 length is 15 residues.

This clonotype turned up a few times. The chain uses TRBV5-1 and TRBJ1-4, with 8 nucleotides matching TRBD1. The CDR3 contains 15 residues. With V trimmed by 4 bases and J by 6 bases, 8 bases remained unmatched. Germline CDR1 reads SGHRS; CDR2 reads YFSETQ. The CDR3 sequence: CASSTWTGRDEKLFF. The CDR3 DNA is TGCGCCAGCAGCACCTGGACAGGGCGGGATGAAAAACTGTTTTTT.

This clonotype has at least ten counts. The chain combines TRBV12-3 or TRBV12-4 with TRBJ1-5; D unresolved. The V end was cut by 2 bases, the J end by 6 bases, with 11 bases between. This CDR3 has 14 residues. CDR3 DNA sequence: TGTGCCAGCAGTTTATTAGAGGTTGGTCAGCCCCAGCATTTT. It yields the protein CASSLLEVGQPQHF.

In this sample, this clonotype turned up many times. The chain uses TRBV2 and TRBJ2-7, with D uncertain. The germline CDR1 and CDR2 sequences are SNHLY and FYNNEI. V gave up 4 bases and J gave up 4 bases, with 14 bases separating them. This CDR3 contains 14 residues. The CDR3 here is CASSAGTPRYEQYF. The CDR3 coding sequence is TGTGCCAGCAGTGCGGGCACCCCCAGGTACGAGCAGTACTTC.

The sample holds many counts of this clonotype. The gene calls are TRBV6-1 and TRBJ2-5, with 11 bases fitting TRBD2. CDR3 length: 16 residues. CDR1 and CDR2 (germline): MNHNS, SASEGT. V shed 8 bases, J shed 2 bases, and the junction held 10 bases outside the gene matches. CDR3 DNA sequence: TGTGCCAGCGGGCGACTAGCGGGGACCCTACAAGAGACCCAGTACTTC. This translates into CASGRLAGTLQETQYF.

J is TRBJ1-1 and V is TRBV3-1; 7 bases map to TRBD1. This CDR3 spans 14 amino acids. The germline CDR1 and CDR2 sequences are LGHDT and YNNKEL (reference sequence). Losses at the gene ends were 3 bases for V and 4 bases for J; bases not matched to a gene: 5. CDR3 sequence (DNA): TGTGCCAGCAGCCAGACAGGGCTCGGCACTGAAGCTTTCTTT. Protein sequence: CASSQTGLGTEAFF.

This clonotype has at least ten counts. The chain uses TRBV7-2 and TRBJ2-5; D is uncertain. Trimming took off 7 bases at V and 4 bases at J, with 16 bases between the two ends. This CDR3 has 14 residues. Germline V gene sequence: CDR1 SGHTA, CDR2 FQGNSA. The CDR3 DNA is TGTGCCAGCACCCCAGGAGTAGGGCGAGAGACCCAGTACTTC. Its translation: CASTPGVGRETQYF. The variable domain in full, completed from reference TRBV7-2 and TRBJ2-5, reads GAGVSQSPSNKVTEKGKDVELRCDPISGHTALYWYRQSLGQGLEFLIYFQGNSAPDKSGLPSDRFSAERTGGSVSTLTIQRTQQEDSAVYLCASTPGVGRETQYFGPGTRLLVL.

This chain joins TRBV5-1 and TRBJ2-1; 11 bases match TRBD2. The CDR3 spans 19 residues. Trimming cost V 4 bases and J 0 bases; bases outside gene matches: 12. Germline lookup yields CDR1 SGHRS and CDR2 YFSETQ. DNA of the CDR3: TGCGCCAGCAGCCCGATCCCGAGACTAGCGGGGAGCTCCTACAATGAGCAGTTCTTC. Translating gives CASSPIPRLAGSSYNEQFF.

The CDR3 bases are TGTGCCAGCAGTCCTTTACAGGGCTTCACCGGGGAGCTGTTTTTT. Its translation: CASSPLQGFTGELFF. This chain uses TRBV6-1 with TRBJ2-2, with a possible D match to TRBD1 (6 bases). Trimming pared 5 bases from V and 4 bases from J, leaving 14 bases between. The CDR3 totals 15 residues. In germline, CDR1 is MNHNS, CDR2 SASEGT.

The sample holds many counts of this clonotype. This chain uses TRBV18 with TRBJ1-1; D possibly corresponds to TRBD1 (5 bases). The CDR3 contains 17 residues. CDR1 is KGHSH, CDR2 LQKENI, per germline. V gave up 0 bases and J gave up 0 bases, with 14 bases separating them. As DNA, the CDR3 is TGTGCCAGCTCACCACCGAGCCAGGGCTTTATGAACACTGAAGCTTTCTTT. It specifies CASSPPSQGFMNTEAFF.

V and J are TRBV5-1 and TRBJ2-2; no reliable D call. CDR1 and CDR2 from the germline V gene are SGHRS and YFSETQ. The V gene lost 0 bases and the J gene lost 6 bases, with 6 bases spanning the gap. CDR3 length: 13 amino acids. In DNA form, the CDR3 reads TGCGCCAGCAGCTTGGGTCGCTCCGGGGAGCTGTTTTTT. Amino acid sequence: CASSLGRSGELFF.

DNA for the CDR3: TGTGCCACCAGTGACCGAATTAGCTCCGGGGAGCTGTTTTTT. Translated: CATSDRISSGELFF. This chain links TRBV24-1 with TRBJ2-2; D gene unclear. The CDR3 contains 14 residues. The V gene lost 4 bases and the J gene lost 6 bases, with 11 bases spanning the gap. Germline V gives CDR1 KGHDR, CDR2 SFDVKD.